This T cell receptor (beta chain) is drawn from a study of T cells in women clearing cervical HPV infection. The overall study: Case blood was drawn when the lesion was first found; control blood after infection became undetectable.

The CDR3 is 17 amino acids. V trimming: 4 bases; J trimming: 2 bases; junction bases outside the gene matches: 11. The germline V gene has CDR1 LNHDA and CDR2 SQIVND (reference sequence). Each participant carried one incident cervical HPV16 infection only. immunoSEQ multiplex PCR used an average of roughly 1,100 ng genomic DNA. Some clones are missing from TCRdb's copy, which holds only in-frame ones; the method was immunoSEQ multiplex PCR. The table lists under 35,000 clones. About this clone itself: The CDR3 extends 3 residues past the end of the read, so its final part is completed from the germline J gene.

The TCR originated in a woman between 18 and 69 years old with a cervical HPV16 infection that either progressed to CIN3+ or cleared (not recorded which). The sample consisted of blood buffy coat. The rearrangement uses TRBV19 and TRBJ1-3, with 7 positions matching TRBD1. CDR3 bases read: TGTGCCAGTAGTACGAGACAGGGAAGCAGGACTGGAAACACC. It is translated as CASSTRQGSRTGNT. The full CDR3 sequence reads CASSTRQGSRTGNTIYF. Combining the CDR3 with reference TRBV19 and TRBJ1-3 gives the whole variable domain DGGITQSPKYLFRKEGQNVTLSCEQNLNHDAMYWYRQDPGQGLRLIYYSQIVNDFQKGDIAEGYSVSREKKESFPLTVTSAQKNPTAFYLCASSTRQGSRTGNTIYFGEGSWLTVV.